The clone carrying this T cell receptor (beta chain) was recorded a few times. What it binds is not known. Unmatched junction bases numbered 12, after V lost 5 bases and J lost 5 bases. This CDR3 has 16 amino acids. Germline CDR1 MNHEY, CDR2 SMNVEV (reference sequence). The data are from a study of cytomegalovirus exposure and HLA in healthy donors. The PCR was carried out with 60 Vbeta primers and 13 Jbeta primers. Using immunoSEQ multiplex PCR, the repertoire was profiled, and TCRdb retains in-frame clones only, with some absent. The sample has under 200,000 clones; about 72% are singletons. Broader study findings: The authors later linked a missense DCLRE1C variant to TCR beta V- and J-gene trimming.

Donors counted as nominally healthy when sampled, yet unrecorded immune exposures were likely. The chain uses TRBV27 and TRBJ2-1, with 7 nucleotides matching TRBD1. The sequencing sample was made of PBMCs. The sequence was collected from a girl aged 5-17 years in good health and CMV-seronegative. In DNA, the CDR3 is TGTGCCAGCAGTAGCCCCGGGGACAGAGCGAACAATGAGCAGTTCTTC. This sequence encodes CASSSPGDRANNEQFF.